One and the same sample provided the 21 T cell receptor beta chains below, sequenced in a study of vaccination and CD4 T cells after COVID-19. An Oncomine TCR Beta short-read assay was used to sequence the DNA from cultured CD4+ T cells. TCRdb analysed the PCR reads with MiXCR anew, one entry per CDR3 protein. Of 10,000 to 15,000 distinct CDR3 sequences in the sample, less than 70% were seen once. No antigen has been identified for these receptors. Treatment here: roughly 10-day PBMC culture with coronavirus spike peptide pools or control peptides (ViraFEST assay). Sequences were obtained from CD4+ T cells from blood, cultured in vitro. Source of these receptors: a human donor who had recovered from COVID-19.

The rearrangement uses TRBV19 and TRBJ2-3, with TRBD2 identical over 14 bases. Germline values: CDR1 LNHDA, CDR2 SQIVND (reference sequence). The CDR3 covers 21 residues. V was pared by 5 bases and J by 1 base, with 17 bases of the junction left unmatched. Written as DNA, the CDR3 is TGTGCCAGTAGTGGCCGTGGGAGGAGACTAGCGGGAGGGCCGGGCACAGATACGCAGTATTTT. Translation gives CASSGRGRRLAGGPGTDTQYF.

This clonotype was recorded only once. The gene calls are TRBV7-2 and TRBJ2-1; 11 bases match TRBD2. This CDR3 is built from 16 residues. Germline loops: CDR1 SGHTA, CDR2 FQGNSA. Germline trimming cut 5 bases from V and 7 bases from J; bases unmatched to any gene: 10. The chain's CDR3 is CASSAFGTSGGNEQFF. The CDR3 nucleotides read TGTGCCAGCAGCGCTTTCGGGACTAGCGGAGGTAATGAGCAGTTCTTC.

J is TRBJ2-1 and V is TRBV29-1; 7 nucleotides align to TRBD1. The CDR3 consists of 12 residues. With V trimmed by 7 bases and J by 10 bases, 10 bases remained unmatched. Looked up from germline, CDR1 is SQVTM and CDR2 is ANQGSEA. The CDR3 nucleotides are TGCAGCGCCAGACAGGGTTTGTACGAGCAGTTCTTC. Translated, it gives CSARQGLYEQFF.

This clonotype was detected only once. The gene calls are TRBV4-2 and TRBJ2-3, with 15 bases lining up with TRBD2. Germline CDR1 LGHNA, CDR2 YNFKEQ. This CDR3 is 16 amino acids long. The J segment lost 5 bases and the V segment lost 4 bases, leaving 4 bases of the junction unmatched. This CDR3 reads CASSRTSGGAGDTQYF. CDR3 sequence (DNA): TGTGCCAGCAGCCGGACTAGCGGGGGGGCCGGAGATACGCAGTATTTT.

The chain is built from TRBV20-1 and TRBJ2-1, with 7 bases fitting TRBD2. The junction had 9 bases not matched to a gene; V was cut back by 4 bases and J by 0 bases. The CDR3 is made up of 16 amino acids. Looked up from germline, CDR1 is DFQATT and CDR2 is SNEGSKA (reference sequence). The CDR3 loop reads CSATSPSGSSYNEQFF. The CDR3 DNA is TGCAGTGCTACAAGCCCTAGCGGCAGCTCCTACAATGAGCAGTTCTTC.

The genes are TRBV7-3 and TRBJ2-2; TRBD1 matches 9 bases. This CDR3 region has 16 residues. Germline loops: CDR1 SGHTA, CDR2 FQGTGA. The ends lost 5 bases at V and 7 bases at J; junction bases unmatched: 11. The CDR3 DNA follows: TGTGCCAGCAGCCCCCAGACAGGGGGTATGATCGGGGAGCTGTTTTTT. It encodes CASSPQTGGMIGELFF.

The DNA of the CDR3 is TGCAGTGCTAGAGATCCCCGGCGCGGGGGCTTGGATTCACCCCTCCACTTT. Amino acids: CSARDPRRGGLDSPLHF. The V gene is TRBV20-1, the J gene TRBJ1-6, with D possibly TRBD1 on 6 matching bases. The CDR3 covers 17 residues. Germline V gives CDR1 DFQATT, CDR2 SNEGSKA (reference sequence). The V end lost 0 bases, the J end lost 8 bases, and 20 bases lay between the germline ends.

The CDR3 DNA follows: TGTGCCAGCAGGCCCGGGACAGGGCAGTGGGGTGGCACTGAAGCTTTCTTT. It yields the protein CASRPGTGQWGGTEAFF. The rearrangement uses TRBV6-1 and TRBJ1-1; 9 bases align to TRBD1. The CDR3 runs 17 residues. With V trimmed by 6 bases and J by 4 bases, 15 bases remained unmatched. CDR1 and CDR2 (germline): MNHNS, SASEGT.

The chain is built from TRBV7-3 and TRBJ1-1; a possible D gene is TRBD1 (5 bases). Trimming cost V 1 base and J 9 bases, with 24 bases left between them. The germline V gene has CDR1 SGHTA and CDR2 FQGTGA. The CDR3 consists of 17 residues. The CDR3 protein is CASSLSSRMGPRTKAFF. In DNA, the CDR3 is TGTGCCAGCAGCTTAAGTTCCAGGATGGGACCCAGGACTAAAGCTTTCTTT.

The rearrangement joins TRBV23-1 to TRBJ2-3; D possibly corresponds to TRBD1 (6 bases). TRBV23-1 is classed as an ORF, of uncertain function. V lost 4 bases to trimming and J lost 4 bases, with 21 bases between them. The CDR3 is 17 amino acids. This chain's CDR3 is CASSPSQGIPKADTQYF. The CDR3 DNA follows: TGCGCCAGCAGTCCGTCACAGGGAATCCCGAAGGCAGATACGCAGTATTTT.

The CDR3 here is CASSGGQGPTNTGELFF. DNA of the CDR3: TGTGCCAGCAGCGGAGGACAGGGGCCAACGAACACCGGGGAGCTGTTTTTT. The V gene is TRBV5-4, the J gene TRBJ2-2, with 9 bases fitting TRBD1. CDR3 length: 17 amino acids. Germline lookup yields CDR1 SGHNT and CDR2 YYREEE (reference sequence). J gave up 0 bases and V 4 bases, and 7 bases lay outside the gene matches.

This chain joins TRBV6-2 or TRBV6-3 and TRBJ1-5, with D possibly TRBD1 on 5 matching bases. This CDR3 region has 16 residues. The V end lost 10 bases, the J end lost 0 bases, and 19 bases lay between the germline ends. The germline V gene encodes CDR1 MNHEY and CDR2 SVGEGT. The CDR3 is CATSFDQGHSNQPQHF. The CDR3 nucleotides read TGTGCCACCTCCTTTGACCAGGGCCATAGCAATCAGCCCCAGCATTTT.

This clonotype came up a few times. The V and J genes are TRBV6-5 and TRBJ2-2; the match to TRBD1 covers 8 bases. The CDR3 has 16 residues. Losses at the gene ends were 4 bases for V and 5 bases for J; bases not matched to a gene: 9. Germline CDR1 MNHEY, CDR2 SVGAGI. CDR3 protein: CASSSPGGQATGELFF. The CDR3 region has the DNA TGTGCCAGCAGTTCCCCAGGGGGCCAAGCGACCGGGGAGCTGTTTTTT.

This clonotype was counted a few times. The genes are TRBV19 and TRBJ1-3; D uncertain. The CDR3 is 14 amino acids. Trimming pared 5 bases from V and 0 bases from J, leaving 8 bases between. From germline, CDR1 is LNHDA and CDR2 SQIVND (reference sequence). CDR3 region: CASSALSSGNTIYF. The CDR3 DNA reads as TGTGCCAGTAGTGCCCTGTCCTCTGGAAACACCATATATTTT.

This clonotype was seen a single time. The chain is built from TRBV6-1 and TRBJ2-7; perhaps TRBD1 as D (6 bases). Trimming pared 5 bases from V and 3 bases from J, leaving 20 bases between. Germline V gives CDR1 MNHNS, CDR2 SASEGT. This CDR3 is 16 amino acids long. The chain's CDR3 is CASSRAPRDTHYEQYF. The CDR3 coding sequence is TGTGCCAGCAGTAGGGCGCCCCGGGACACCCACTACGAGCAGTACTTC.

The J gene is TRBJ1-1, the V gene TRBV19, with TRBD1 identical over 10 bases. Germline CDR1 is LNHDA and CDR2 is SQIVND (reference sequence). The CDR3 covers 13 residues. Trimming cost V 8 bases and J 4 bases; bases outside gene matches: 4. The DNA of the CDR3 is TGTGCCAGTGCGGGACAGGGGTCCACTGAAGCTTTCTTT. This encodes CASAGQGSTEAFF.

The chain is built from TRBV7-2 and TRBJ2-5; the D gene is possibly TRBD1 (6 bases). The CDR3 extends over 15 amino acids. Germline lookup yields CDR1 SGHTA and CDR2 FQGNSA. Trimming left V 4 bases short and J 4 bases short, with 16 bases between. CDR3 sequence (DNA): TGTGCCAGCAGCTCTACAGGGACCTGGGGAGAGACCCAGTACTTC. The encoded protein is CASSSTGTWGETQYF.

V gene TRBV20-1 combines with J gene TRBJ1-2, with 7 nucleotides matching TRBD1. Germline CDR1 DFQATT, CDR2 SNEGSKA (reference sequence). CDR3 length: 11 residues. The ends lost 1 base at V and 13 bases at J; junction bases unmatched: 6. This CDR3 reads CSARGTGECTF. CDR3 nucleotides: TGCAGTGCTAGAGGCACAGGGGAGTGCACCTTC.

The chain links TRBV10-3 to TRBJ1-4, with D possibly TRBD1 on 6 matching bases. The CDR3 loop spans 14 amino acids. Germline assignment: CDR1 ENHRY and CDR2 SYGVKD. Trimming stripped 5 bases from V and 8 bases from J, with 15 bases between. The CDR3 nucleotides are TGTGCCATCAGTAAGGACGGGGGGCTGGAAAAACTGTTTTTT. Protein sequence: CAISKDGGLEKLFF.

CDR3 sequence: CASSLATGWYNEQFF. The CDR3 nucleotides read TGTGCCAGCAGCTTAGCCACGGGATGGTACAATGAGCAGTTCTTC. V is TRBV7-2 and J is TRBJ2-1; D may be TRBD2 (5 bases). The CDR3 covers 15 residues. Germline CDR1 SGHTA, CDR2 FQGNSA. V was pared by 0 bases and J by 4 bases, with 10 bases between. The full variable domain, its missing parts supplied by reference TRBV7-2 and TRBJ2-1, is GAGVSQSPSNKVTEKGKDVELRCDPISGHTALYWYRQSLGQGLEFLIYFQGNSAPDKSGLPSDRFSAERTGGSVSTLTIQRTQQEDSAVYLCASSLATGWYNEQFFGPGTRLTVL.

The CDR3 DNA reads TGTGCCAGCAGCCGGGATTGGGACATCTTGAACACTGAAGCTTTCTTT. Its protein is CASSRDWDILNTEAFF. The chain carries TRBV7-2 and TRBJ1-1; tentatively, D is TRBD1 (6 bases). There are 16 residues in the CDR3. With 5 bases removed from V and 0 bases from J, the gap between germline ends came to 16 bases. CDR1 SGHTA and CDR2 FQGNSA come from the germline V gene.